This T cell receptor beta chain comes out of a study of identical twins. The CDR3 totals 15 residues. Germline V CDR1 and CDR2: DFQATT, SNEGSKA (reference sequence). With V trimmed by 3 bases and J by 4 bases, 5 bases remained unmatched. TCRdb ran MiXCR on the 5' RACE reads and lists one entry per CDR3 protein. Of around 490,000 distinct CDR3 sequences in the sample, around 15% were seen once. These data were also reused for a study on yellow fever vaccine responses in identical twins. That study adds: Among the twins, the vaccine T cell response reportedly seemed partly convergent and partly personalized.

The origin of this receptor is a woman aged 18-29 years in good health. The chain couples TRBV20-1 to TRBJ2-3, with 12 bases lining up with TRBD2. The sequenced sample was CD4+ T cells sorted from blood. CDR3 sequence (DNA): TGCAGTGCTAGGGCTAGCGGGGGGGCTGCAGATACGCAGTATTTT. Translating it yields CSARASGGAADTQYF.